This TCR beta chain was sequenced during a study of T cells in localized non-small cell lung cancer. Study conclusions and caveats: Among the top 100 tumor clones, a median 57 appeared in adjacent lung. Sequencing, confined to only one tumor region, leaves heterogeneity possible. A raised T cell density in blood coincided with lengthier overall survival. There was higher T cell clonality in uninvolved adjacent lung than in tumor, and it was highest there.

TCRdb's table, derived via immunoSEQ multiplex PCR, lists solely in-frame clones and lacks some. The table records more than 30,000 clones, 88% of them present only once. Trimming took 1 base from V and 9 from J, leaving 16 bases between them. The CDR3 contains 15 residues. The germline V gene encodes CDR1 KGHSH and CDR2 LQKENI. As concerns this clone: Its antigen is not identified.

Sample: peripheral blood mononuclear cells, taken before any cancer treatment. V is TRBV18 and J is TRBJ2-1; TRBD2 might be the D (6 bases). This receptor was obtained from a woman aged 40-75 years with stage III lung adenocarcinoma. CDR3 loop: CASSPLRDRVGEQFF. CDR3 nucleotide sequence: TGTGCCAGCTCACCACTGCGGGACCGCGTTGGTGAGCAGTTCTTC.